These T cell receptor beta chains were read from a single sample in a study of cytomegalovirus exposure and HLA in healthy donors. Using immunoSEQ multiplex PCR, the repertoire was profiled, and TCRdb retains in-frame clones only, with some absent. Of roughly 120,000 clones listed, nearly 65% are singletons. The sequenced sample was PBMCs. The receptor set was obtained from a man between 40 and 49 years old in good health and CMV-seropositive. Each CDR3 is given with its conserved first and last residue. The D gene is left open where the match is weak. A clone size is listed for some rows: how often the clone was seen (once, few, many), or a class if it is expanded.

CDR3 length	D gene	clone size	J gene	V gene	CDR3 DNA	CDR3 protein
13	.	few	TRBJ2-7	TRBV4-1	TGCGCCAGCAGCCAAGCCCGGGGTTGGGAGCAGTACTTC	CASSQARGWEQYF
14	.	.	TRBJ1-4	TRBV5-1	TGCGCCAGCAGCTTGCCAGGGGCTGATGAAAAACTGTTTTTT	CASSLPGADEKLFF
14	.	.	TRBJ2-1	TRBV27	TGTGCCAGCAGTTCGTCTCCCCTCGACAATGAGCAGTTCTTC	CASSSSPLDNEQFF
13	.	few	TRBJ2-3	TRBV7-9	TGTGCCAGCAGCCCAGTCGTTTCAGATACGCAGTATTTT	CASSPVVSDTQYF
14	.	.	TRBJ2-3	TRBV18	TGTGCCAGCTCACCATATCAGGGAACAGATACGCAGTATTTT	CASSPYQGTDTQYF
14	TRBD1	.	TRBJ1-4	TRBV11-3	TGTGCCAGCAGCTTAAACAGGGGCAAGAAAAAACTGTTTTTT	CASSLNRGKKKLFF
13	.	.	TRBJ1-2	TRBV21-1	TGTGCCAGCAGCAGTCAGGGGACCTATGGCTACACCTTC	CASSSQGTYGYTF
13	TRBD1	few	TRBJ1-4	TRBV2	TGTGCCACTTGGACAGGGGGACGCGAAAAACTGTTTTTT	CATWTGGREKLFF
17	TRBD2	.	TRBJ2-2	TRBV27	TGTGCCAGCAGTTTATCCGCAAGCGGGGGGCCCCCCGGGGAGCTGTTTTTT	CASSLSASGGPPGELFF
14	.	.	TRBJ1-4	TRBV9	TGTGCCAGCAGCGTAACAGGGCTTAATGAAAAACTGTTTTTT	CASSVTGLNEKLFF